The TCR beta chain described here comes from a study of human T cells and chemical hapten exposure. CDR1 is KGHDR and CDR2 is SFDVKD in the germline V gene. The CDR3 consists of 16 residues. Trimming removed 4 bases from V and 8 bases from J; junction bases left unmatched: 11. TCRdb re-derived calls from the RACE reads in MiXCR, one entry per CDR3 protein. In the table there are tens of thousands of distinct CDR3 sequences, more than 9.5% of which are singletons. The time point was: patch test 3, about 24 weeks after DPC sensitization. Indicated treatment: therapeutic diphenylcyclopropenone sensitization with weekly scalp DPC.

This receptor was obtained from a woman aged 50 to 65 with alopecia areata. Some clones in this sample may be carry-over from other donors' samples. The sequences come from whole blood, collected in connection with sensitization to the hapten diphenylcyclopropenone (DPC). The chain joins TRBV24-1 to TRBJ2-1, with 9 bases lining up with TRBD2. The CDR3 DNA reads TGTGCCACCAGTGACACCGGGACTAGCAATGGTCATGAGCAGTTCTTC. This gives the protein CATSDTGTSNGHEQFF.